A single T cell receptor beta chain is shown here with its context. Using immunoSEQ multiplex PCR, the repertoire was profiled, and TCRdb retains in-frame clones only, with some absent. This sample yields 90,000 or so clones, of which over 75% are seen a single time; over 2.5% belongs to the top ten. This sample was taken from a study of glioma-infiltrating T cells after dendritic cell vaccination. The CDR3 consists of 13 residues. Trimming took 3 bases from V and 8 from J, leaving 13 bases between them. The germline V gene encodes CDR1 SGHAT and CDR2 FQNNGV. Sequencing used blood, obtained before dendritic cell vaccination. The rearrangement joins TRBV11-2 to TRBJ1-2; possibly TRBD1 for D (6 bases). This clonotype originated in a human donor with glioblastoma. CDR3 bases: TGTGCCAGCAGCTTCTACAGGGTGGAAGGCTACACCTTC. Translating gives CASSFYRVEGYTF. Combining the CDR3 with reference TRBV11-2 and TRBJ1-2 gives the whole variable domain EAGVAQSPRYKIIEKRQSVAFWCNPISGHATLYWYQQILGQGPKLLIQFQNNGVVDDSQLPKDRFSAERLKGVDSTLKIQPAKLEDSAVYLCASSFYRVEGYTFGSGTRLTVV.